The present T cell receptor beta chain was sequenced within a study of T-cell reconstitution after alpha-beta-depleted transplantation in children. Unique molecular identifiers were incorporated during preparation of the TCRbeta library. TCRdb fed the PCR reads into MiXCR, producing one record per CDR3 protein. The data contain roughly 500,000 distinct CDR3 sequences, around a third of them singletons. The CDR3 has 14 residues. Unmatched junction bases numbered 9, after V lost 0 bases and J lost 7 bases. Germline CDR1 is DFQATT and CDR2 is SNEGSKA (reference sequence). This TCR was recovered from a human donor who donated a stem cell graft to a child with aplastic anemia. The chain recombines TRBV20-1 with TRBJ2-7, with 7 nucleotides matching TRBD1. Here the sequenced sample was PBMCs from the stem cell graft donor, taken from the stem cell graft. The CDR3 is CSARDTGASREQYF. The CDR3 bases are TGCAGTGCTAGAGATACAGGGGCCTCACGGGAGCAGTACTTC.